These T cell receptor beta chains were read from a single sample in a study of blood T cell repertoires in COVID-19. Data came from immunoSEQ multiplex PCR; TCRdb stores just in-frame clones and leaves some out. The sample records over 100,000 clones, approximately 90% being singletons. Material for sequencing was peripheral blood. The receptors originated from a human donor in a cohort sampled during active COVID-19. Both conserved end residues are part of each CDR3. D genes are given only for firm matches. Only part of the rows carry a size: once, few, many, or a class if the clone is expanded.

TRBV19	TRBD2	.	17	TRBJ2-7	CASSEIRTSGGYDEQYF	TGTGCCAGTAGTGAAATCCGGACTAGCGGGGGGTACGACGAGCAGTACTTC
TRBV28	TRBD2	.	15	TRBJ2-2	CASSAGTRSTGELFF	TGTGCCAGCAGTGCCGGGACTAGAAGCACCGGGGAGCTGTTTTTT
TRBV5-8	TRBD1	.	14	TRBJ2-5	CASSLGTGRKTQYF	TGTGCCAGCAGCTTAGGGACAGGGCGGAAGACCCAGTACTTC
TRBV6-5	TRBD1	.	15	TRBJ2-5	CASTPGQGHSETQYF	TGTGCCAGCACCCCCGGACAGGGTCATTCTGAGACCCAGTACTTC
TRBV28	.	.	13	TRBJ2-7	CASSFLSAYEQYF	TGTGCCAGCAGTTTTCTCTCAGCCTACGAGCAGTACTTC
TRBV11-2	.	.	14	TRBJ2-7	CASSTRTGAYEQYF	TGTGCCAGCAGCACCCGGACTGGAGCCTACGAGCAGTACTTC
TRBV7-2	TRBD2	.	15	TRBJ2-1	CASSFVAGEYNEQFF	TGTGCCAGCAGCTTCGTTGCGGGGGAGTACAATGAGCAGTTCTTC
TRBV11-1	.	.	13	TRBJ2-3	CASSLESKDTQYF	TGTGCCAGCAGCTTAGAATCAAAAGATACGCAGTATTTT
TRBV19	.	.	15	TRBJ1-3	CASSIPTGAGNTIYF	TGTGCCAGTAGTATCCCGACAGGCGCTGGAAACACCATATATTTT
TRBV3-1/TRBV3-2	.	.	14	TRBJ2-1	CASSQEVSDNEQFF	TGTGCCAGCAGCCAAGAAGTTAGCGACAATGAGCAGTTCTTC
TRBV4-3	TRBD1	.	18	TRBJ2-1	CASSQDRSGTGGYNEQFF	TGCGCCAGCAGCCAAGATCGGTCCGGGACAGGGGGTTACAATGAGCAGTTCTTC
TRBV7-3	TRBD1	.	15	TRBJ2-1	CASSLDRGSYNEQFF	TGTGCCAGCAGCTTAGACAGGGGCTCCTACAATGAGCAGTTCTTC
TRBV6-4	.	.	15	TRBJ2-6	CASSEGATGANVLTF	TGTGCCAGCAGTGAAGGGGCTACTGGGGCCAACGTCCTGACTTTC
TRBV4-1	.	.	18	TRBJ1-4	CASSQGQDTLATNEKLFF	TGCGCCAGCAGCCAAGGGCAGGACACACTTGCAACTAATGAAAAACTGTTTTTT
TRBV5-1	TRBD1	.	13	TRBJ2-1	CASSFGQGNEQFF	TGCGCCAGCAGCTTCGGACAGGGCAATGAGCAGTTCTTC
TRBV5-1	TRBD2	.	17	TRBJ2-1	CASSPGTSGRAYNEQFF	TGCGCCAGCAGCCCCGGGACTAGCGGGAGGGCCTACAATGAGCAGTTCTTC
TRBV18	TRBD2	once	18	TRBJ2-5	CASSPLWASGGFQETQYF	TGTGCCAGCTCACCACTTTGGGCTAGCGGGGGTTTCCAAGAGACCCAGTACTTC
TRBV4-3	TRBD2	.	19	TRBJ2-1	CASSQVGFTSGSKPNEQFF	TGCGCCAGCAGCCAAGTAGGTTTTACTAGCGGGAGCAAGCCCAATGAGCAGTTCTTC
TRBV13	TRBD2	.	17	TRBJ2-3	CASSSPALAGDTDTQYF	TGTGCCAGCAGCTCTCCCGCCCTAGCGGGGGACACAGATACGCAGTATTTT
TRBV9	TRBD2	.	16	TRBJ2-1	CASSVGIGRTYNEQFF	TGTGCCAGCAGCGTAGGGATCGGGAGGACCTACAATGAGCAGTTCTTC
TRBV15	TRBD2	.	18	TRBJ2-1	CATSRAPAGLAGRDEQFF	TGTGCCACCAGCAGGGCTCCCGCAGGACTAGCGGGAAGGGATGAGCAGTTCTTC
TRBV6-6	.	.	18	TRBJ1-4	CASSRIGQTAVTNEKLFF	TGTGCCAGCAGTCGGATCGGACAGACGGCTGTAACTAATGAAAAACTGTTTTTT
TRBV10-3	TRBD1	.	15	TRBJ1-1	CAISVYDDRASEAFF	TGTGCCATCAGCGTATATGACGACAGGGCCTCTGAAGCTTTCTTT
TRBV5-4	TRBD1	.	16	TRBJ2-2	CASSLGQGRSAGELFF	TGTGCCAGCAGCCTTGGACAGGGGAGATCGGCCGGGGAGCTGTTTTTT